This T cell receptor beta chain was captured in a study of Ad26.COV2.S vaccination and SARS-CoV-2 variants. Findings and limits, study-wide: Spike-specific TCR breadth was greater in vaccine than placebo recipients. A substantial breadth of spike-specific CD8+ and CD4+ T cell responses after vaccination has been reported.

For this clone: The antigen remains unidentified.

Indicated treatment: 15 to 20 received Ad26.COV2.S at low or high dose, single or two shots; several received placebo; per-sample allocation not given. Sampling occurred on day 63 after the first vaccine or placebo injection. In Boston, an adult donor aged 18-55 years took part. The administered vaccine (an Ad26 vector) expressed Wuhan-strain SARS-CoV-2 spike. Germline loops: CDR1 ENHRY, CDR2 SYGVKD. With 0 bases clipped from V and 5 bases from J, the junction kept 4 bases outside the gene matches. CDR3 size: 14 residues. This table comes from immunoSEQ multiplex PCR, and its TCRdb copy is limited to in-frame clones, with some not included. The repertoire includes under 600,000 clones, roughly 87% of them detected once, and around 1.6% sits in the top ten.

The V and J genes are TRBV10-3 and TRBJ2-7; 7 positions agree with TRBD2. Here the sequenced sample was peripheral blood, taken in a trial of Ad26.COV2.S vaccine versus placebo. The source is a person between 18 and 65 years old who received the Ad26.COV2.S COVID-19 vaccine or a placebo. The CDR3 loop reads CAISESASGHEQYF. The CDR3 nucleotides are TGTGCCATCAGTGAGTCCGCTAGCGGACACGAGCAGTACTTC.